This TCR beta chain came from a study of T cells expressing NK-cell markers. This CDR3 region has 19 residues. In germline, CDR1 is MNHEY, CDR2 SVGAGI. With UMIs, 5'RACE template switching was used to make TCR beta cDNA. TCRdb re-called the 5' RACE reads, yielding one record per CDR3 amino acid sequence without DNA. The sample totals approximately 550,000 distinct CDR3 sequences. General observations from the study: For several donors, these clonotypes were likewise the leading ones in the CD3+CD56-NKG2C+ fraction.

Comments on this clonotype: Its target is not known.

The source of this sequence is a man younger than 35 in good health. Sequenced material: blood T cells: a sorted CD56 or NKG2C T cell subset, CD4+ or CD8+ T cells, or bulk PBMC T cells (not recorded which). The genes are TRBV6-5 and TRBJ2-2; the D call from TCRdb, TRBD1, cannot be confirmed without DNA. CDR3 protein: CASSYSGLFGGANTGELFF.